A single sample is the source of the 5 T cell receptor beta chains below, sequenced in a study of blood T cell repertoires in COVID-19. TCRdb's table, derived via immunoSEQ multiplex PCR, lists solely in-frame clones and lacks some. The sample carries over 120,000 clones, 88% recorded once. The sample taken for sequencing was peripheral blood. These receptors all stem from a woman between 50 and 59 years old with acute or convalescent COVID-19.

V usage is TRBV11-1 and J usage is TRBJ1-4; D unclear. The CDR3 consists of 14 residues. CDR1 and CDR2 (germline): SGHAT, FQDESV (reference sequence). V lost 5 bases, J lost 5 bases, and 12 bases lay in between. The CDR3 here is CASSRGRSNEKLFF. The CDR3 DNA is TGTGCCAGCAGCCGAGGGAGAAGCAATGAAAAACTGTTTTTT.

The chain combines TRBV12-3 or TRBV12-4 with TRBJ1-1; possibly TRBD1 for D (6 bases). The CDR3 runs 13 residues. V lost 2 bases and J lost 4, with 8 bases in between. In DNA, the CDR3 is TGTGCCAGCAGTTTACGGACAGTCACTGAAGCTTTCTTT. Translation gives CASSLRTVTEAFF.

The genes are TRBV2 and TRBJ2-3; TRBD2 agrees at 8 bases. The V gene's germline CDR1 is SNHLY and CDR2 FYNNEI. V was clipped by 5 bases and J by 8 bases; unmatched bases: 21. CDR3 length: 18 amino acids. CDR3 region: CASSTQVVAGRGKGTQYF. Here the CDR3 DNA reads TGTGCCAGCAGTACCCAGGTAGTAGCGGGACGGGGAAAGGGTACGCAGTATTTT.

About this clone itself: Other DNA variants within this sample encode the same CDR3. The chain combines TRBV5-1 with TRBJ2-5, with 7 positions matching TRBD1. V trimming: 0 bases; J trimming: 5 bases; junction bases outside the gene matches: 4. Germline V lookup: CDR1 SGHRS, CDR2 YFSETQ. The CDR3 extends over 14 amino acids. The CDR3: CASSLGQGWETQYF. The CDR3 DNA follows: TGCGCCAGCAGCTTGGGACAGGGTTGGGAGACCCAGTACTTC.

V gene TRBV24-1 combines with J gene TRBJ2-1, with 11 positions matching TRBD2. Germline CDR1 KGHDR, CDR2 SFDVKD. V trimming: 7 bases; J trimming: 9 bases; junction bases outside the gene matches: 7. The CDR3 has 14 amino acids. The CDR3 is CATSYSGGGFEQFF. The CDR3 nucleotides read TGTGCCACCAGCTATAGCGGGGGGGGGTTTGAGCAGTTCTTC.